The 6 T cell receptor beta chains reported below all come from one sample, sequenced in a study of regulatory T cells in long-lasting Graves disease. As to time point: newly diagnosed GD, antithyroid drugs for less than 3 months. RNA from PBMCs was the source of the TCR library. For TCR beta, libraries came from iRepertoire HTBI primers and Arm-PCR of CDR3 regions. Each CDR3 protein gets one entry after TCRdb re-called the multiplex PCR reads with MiXCR. The sample contains about 420,000 distinct CDR3 sequences, 16% of which appear only once. These same records also appear under a second study, on T cells in Graves' hyperthyroidism and ophthalmopathy.

This specimen was peripheral blood mononuclear cells (PBMCs), taken at new diagnosis, from a patient treated with antithyroid drugs. These receptor sequences come from a woman in her late teens or twenties with Graves disease.

This clonotype was counted ten times or more. This rearrangement joins TRBV28 to TRBJ2-1; TRBD2 matches at 10 bases. V dropped 6 bases and J dropped 5; count of bases not matched to a gene: 10. CDR3 length: 16 amino acids. CDR1 and CDR2 (germline): MDHEN, SYDVKM. CDR3 sequence: CASSPGVAGGNNEQFF. In nucleotides, the CDR3 is TGTGCCAGCAGCCCTGGGGTAGCGGGAGGAAACAATGAGCAGTTCTTC. Full variable domain (remainder filled in from reference TRBV28 and TRBJ2-1): DVKVTQSSRYLVKRTGEKVFLECVQDMDHENMFWYRQDPGLGLRLIYFSYDVKMKEKGDIPEGYSVSREKKERFSLILESASTNQTSMYLCASSPGVAGGNNEQFFGPGTRLTVL.

For this clonotype: A much larger clone lies one base from this, so it may be a read error. DNA for the CDR3: TGTGCCAGCAGCTTGTGGACTAGCGGGAGTACCCCCTACGAGCAGTTCTTC. It translates to CASSLWTSGSTPYEQFF. The genes are TRBV7-2 and TRBJ2-1; 13 bases map to TRBD2. The CDR3 totals 17 residues. J was trimmed by 10 bases and V by 3 bases; bases with no gene match: 12. CDR1 and CDR2 from the germline V gene are SGHTA and FQGNSA.

This clonotype was recorded many times. V and J are TRBV12-3 or TRBV12-4 and TRBJ1-4; tentatively, D is TRBD1 (6 bases). The V gene lost 5 bases and the J gene lost 7 bases, with 14 bases spanning the gap. There are 14 residues in the CDR3. The CDR3, as DNA: TGTGCCAGCAGTAACAGGGAGGAAGGTGAAAAACTGTTTTTT. It translates to CASSNREEGEKLFF.

This clonotype was detected only a few times. This chain joins TRBV29-1 and TRBJ2-2, with D tentatively TRBD1 (7 bases). CDR1 is SQVTM and CDR2 is ANQGSEA in the germline V gene. The CDR3 consists of 14 residues. Trimming pared 6 bases from V and 4 bases from J, leaving 15 bases between. In nucleotides, the CDR3 is TGCAGCGTCGGAGGGACAGTTGGCACCGGGGAGCTGTTTTTT. Protein: CSVGGTVGTGELFF.

The chain recombines TRBV6-2 or TRBV6-3 with TRBJ2-7, with 10 bases that match TRBD2. This CDR3 contains 14 residues. Germline loops: CDR1 MNHEY, CDR2 SVGEGT. V gave up 6 bases and J gave up 6 bases; unmatched junction bases: 8. This CDR3 reads CASRGSGRGGEQYF. The CDR3 nucleotides read TGTGCCAGCAGAGGGAGCGGGAGGGGCGGCGAGCAGTACTTC.

This clonotype has at least ten counts. This chain joins TRBV7-9 and TRBJ2-7; 9 nucleotides align to TRBD2. V gave up 0 bases and J gave up 2 bases; unmatched junction bases: 14. Per germline, CDR1 SEHNR and CDR2 FQNEAQ (reference sequence). The CDR3 length is 19 residues. The CDR3 loop reads CASSLASFGLAGNPYEQYF. CDR3 nucleotide sequence: TGTGCCAGCAGCTTAGCTTCTTTCGGGCTAGCGGGAAACCCCTACGAGCAGTACTTC.